This paragraph covers one TCR beta chain sequence. The target of this receptor is not known. Base quality data are lacking; no much larger clone is found one base away. The sample belongs to a study of shared T cell receptors in the human thymus (dated by TCRdb to about 2021). Study-level background: The study examined how self-reactive, shared T-cell receptor alpha chains are generated in the human thymus.

Libraries were prepared through the immunoSEQ multiplex PCR assay. TCRdb holds this immuneACCESS table with in-frame rearrangements only. Some clones are missing; in checked studies, unresolved V genes explain under half, and the rest has no known cause. Present in this sample are hundreds of thousands of clones, 75% to 80% of which were seen just once. Jointly, the top ten make up more than 0.01% of the sample. A further study also used this sample, focusing on human thymus T cells. Reported in the second study: Immunologically healthy infants undergoing open corrective cardiac surgery for congenital heart defects in Finland were used as donors. Thymus tissue was collected as surgical resects that were removed during corrective cardiac surgery. V and J gene segment usage appeared biased in both thymic and peripheral blood repertoires. Highly overlapping thymic TCR repertoires among unrelated individuals were reported in the related research. The study characterized TCR alpha and beta repertoires from about 8 infant thymus samples and four related peripheral blood samples. Donor ages ranging from about 6 to 250 days were recorded, and 5 to 7 male and two female infants were included in the cohort. Thymocytes were freed from the tissue by mechanical means and kept at -70 degrees C as pellets of roughly 9-30 million cells. A QIAsymphony instrument was used to extract genomic DNA from frozen cell pellets. Using the immunoSEQ multiplex PCR assay, the TCRB and TCRAD loci were amplified from a standardized quantity of quality-controlled genomic DNA. Amplicons spanned the V(D)J region at a length sufficient to cover the CDR3 and identify V and J genes. The amplicons were sequenced on an Illumina platform via the commercial immunoSEQ service. Primer bias and sequencing errors were corrected as previously described, and TCRAD and TCRB were defined on the basis of the IMGT database. Analysis of the repertoires was done with immunoSEQ Analyzer 3.0 and VDJTools and included basic statistics, V/J segment usage, diversity estimates, rarefaction and pairwise overlap. Diversity was estimated using the Chao1, ChaoE, Efron-Thisted, Shannon and inverse Simpson indices, and was also estimated on datasets down-sampled to the size of the smallest sample. For repertoire overlap, CDR3 nucleotide sequence, V gene and J gene had to match strictly, and clustering was done by Jaccard-based multidimensional scaling. On average, roughly 740,000 unique TCRB clonotypes were obtained from thymus samples, compared with 70,000 to 100,000 from blood samples.

The specimen sequenced was thymocytes. This sequence was found in a boy under three years old with a congenital heart defect. Donor details come from another sample of the same person, matched by shared clones.

The CDR3 protein sequence reads: CASSFGLPDTGDIQYF. The nucleotide sequence is given as TGTGCCAGCAGTTTCGGGCTACCTGATACCGGGGACATTCAGTACTTC. The chain is assembled from TRBV6-8 and TRBJ2-4; TRBD2 is a weak D gene call, 5 bases matching. The germline V gene supplies CDR1 MNHGY and CDR2 SAAAGT. Measured from the cysteine to the phenylalanine, the CDR3 is 16 residues long. Only CDR3 DNA is held: 48 bases, read in frame from base 1. Between the V and J ends, shortened by 4 bases and 8 bases respectively, the junction contains 21 bases.